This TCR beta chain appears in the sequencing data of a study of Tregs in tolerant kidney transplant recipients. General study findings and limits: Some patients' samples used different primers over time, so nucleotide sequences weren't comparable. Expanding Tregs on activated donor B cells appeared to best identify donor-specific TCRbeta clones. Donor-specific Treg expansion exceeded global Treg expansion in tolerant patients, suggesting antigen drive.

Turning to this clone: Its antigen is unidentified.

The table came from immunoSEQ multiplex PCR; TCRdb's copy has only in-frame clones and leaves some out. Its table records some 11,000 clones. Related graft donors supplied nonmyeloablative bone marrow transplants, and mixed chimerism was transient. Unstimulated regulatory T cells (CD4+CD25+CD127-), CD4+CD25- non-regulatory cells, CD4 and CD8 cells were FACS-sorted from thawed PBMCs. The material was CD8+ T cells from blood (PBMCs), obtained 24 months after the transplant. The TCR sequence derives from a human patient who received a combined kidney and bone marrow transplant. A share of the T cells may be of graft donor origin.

CDR3 protein: CASQIAGGMRETQYF. CDR3 DNA, as far as it was read: TGTGCCAGCCAAATAGCGGGAGGTATGCGAGAGACC. The chain has TRBV6-2 or TRBV6-3 and TRBJ2-5; 10 positions match TRBD2. Read coverage stops 3 residues before the CDR3 terminus; the germline J gene supplies the remainder. The CDR3 has 15 residues. The germline V gene has CDR1 MNHEY and CDR2 SVGEGT. The V segment lost 8 bases and the J segment 4 bases; nucleotides outside the gene matches: 10.